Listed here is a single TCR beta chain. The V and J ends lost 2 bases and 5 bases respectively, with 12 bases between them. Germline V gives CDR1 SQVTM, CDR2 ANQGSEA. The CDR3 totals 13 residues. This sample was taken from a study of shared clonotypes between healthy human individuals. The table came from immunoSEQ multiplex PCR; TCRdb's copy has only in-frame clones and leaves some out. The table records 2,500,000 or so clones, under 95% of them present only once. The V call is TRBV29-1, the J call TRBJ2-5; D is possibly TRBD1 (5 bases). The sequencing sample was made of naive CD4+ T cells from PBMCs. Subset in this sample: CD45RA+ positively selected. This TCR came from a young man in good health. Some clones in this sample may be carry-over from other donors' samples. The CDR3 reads CSVEWQGSETQYF. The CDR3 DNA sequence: TGCAGCGTTGAATGGCAGGGAAGCGAGACCCAGTACTTC. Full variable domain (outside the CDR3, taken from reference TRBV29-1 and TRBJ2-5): SAVISQKPSRDICQRGTSLTIQCQVDSQVTMMFWYRQQPGQSLTLIATANQGSEATYESGFVIDKFPISRPNLTFSTLTVSNMSPEDSSIYLCSVEWQGSETQYFGPGTRLLVL.